A selection of T cell receptor beta chains follows, all from one sample in a study of long-term antiretroviral therapy in people with HIV. Measured with immunoSEQ multiplex PCR; TCRdb has only the in-frame clones, and not every one. The table lists 25,000 to 35,000 clones, less than 90% of them singletons, with roughly 1% in the top ten. Sequenced here: unsorted PBMCs, sampled 2 years after starting antiretroviral therapy. The origin of the receptors is a man between 45 and 60 years old with HIV. Each CDR3 is given without its conserved first and last residue.

J gene	V gene	CDR3 protein
TRBJ2-3	TRBV30	ASGTSTDTQY
TRBJ2-7	TRBV4-1	ASSQVPGGYYEQY
TRBJ2-1	TRBV7-9	ASSGNSGSEQF
TRBJ1-6	TRBV18	ASSPRTGFDNSPLH
TRBJ1-6	TRBV30	AWIGSEQGLRSPLH
TRBJ2-2	TRBV6-5	ASSWDRGNTGELF
TRBJ2-7	TRBV4-3	ASSQEQRGAYEQY
TRBJ2-5	TRBV6-5	ASSWPGAGETQY
TRBJ2-6	TRBV11-2	ASRGLTSGQHSGANVLT
TRBJ2-1	TRBV7-9	ASSPREDWAANEQF
TRBJ1-1	TRBV18	ASSPYQGDGTEAF
TRBJ1-4	TRBV28	ASSPPSGEATNEKLF
TRBJ1-1	TRBV25-1	ASSESVSGDTEAF
TRBJ2-1	TRBV11-3	ASSLGGTGSNEQF
TRBJ2-7	TRBV7-2	ASSRRGQANEQY
TRBJ2-6	TRBV7-8	ASSPMGGNRNAGANVLT
TRBJ2-1	TRBV9	ASSPSLANSYNEQF
TRBJ2-7	TRBV7-9	ASSLTGSHEQY
TRBJ2-7	TRBV6-5	ASSRSGDSYEQY
TRBJ2-5	TRBV9	ASSPGGGGGETQY
TRBJ1-6	TRBV6-5	ASSRNRDSPLH
TRBJ1-1	TRBV27	ASSLSIRGLEAF
TRBJ1-6	TRBV19	ASSTTFLESSYNSPLH
TRBJ2-1	TRBV5-5	ASSYINEQF
TRBJ1-2	TRBV7-8	ASSLDDRPNYGYT
TRBJ1-1	TRBV7-8	ASSLMAGDTTAF
TRBJ1-2	TRBV28	ASSLGATMRGRGRHYGYT
TRBJ2-7	TRBV18	ASSPDGDGTPYEQY
TRBJ2-2	TRBV2	ASSVGRGRTGELF
TRBJ2-5	TRBV6-6	ASSDNWELETQY
TRBJ1-3	TRBV7-8	ASSSAALGQQPSGNTIY
TRBJ2-5	TRBV6-5	ASSWGQAYQETQY
TRBJ1-2	TRBV6-5	ASSYASGTYGYT
TRBJ1-1	TRBV7-9	ASSFSPSRAPILSTEAF
TRBJ2-7	TRBV11-2	ASSSAENEQY
TRBJ2-1	TRBV5-6	ASSTGVPLSGSWNEQF
TRBJ2-5	TRBV11-2	ASSLDLAKGTQY
TRBJ2-1	TRBV12-5	ASGLGISSYNEQF
TRBJ1-2	TRBV7-2	ASSLAHGNYGYT
TRBJ1-3	TRBV7-9	ASSLGPFGNTIY
TRBJ2-7	TRBV7-2	ASGGVSSYEQY
TRBJ2-7	TRBV19	ASSSGVSYEQY
TRBJ2-5	TRBV5-1	ASSLGSQETQY
TRBJ2-7	TRBV29-1	SVAGTLDSYEQY
TRBJ2-7	TRBV15	ATGGEEQY
TRBJ2-1	TRBV5-4	ASSLSNEQF